The 5 T cell receptor beta chains listed next were all sequenced from one sample in a study of tissue T cells after allogeneic stem cell transplantation. The assay was immunoSEQ multiplex PCR, and TCRdb's table has in-frame clones only and misses some. The sample consists of under 30,000 clones, about 70% of them appearing once. The sequencing used tissue from the ileum, collected at autopsy. The receptors were sampled from a female donor older than 55 with lung cancer.

This clone is a singleton in its sample. The J gene is TRBJ1-3, the V gene TRBV10-3; D is perhaps TRBD1 (5 bases). V lost 2 bases, J lost 3 bases, and 14 bases lay in between. CDR1 ENHRY and CDR2 SYGVKD come from the germline V gene. CDR3 length: 16 residues. The CDR3 sequence: CAISEGDGDVGNTIYF. The CDR3 DNA is TGTGCCATCAGTGAGGGGGATGGGGACGTTGGAAACACCATATATTTT.

The V gene is TRBV19, the J gene TRBJ2-1; D is unclear. V was trimmed by 8 bases and J by 9 bases, leaving 17 bases between them. CDR1 is LNHDA and CDR2 is SQIVND in the germline V gene (reference sequence). The length of the CDR3 is 13 residues. The CDR3 loop reads CASGPLRIPEQFF. The CDR3 DNA reads TGTGCCAGTGGCCCGCTAAGGATCCCTGAGCAGTTCTTC.

The V gene is TRBV30, the J gene TRBJ1-6; TRBD1 might be the D (6 bases). This CDR3 has 15 amino acids. Germline V gives CDR1 GTSNPN, CDR2 SVGIG (reference sequence). V was clipped by 3 bases and J by 9 bases, with 18 bases between them. The CDR3 spells CAWREGGADGSPLHF. DNA for the CDR3: TGTGCCTGGAGGGAGGGGGGGGCCGATGGTTCACCCCTCCACTTT.

This chain links TRBV5-5 with TRBJ2-5; TRBD1 is a possible D gene (5 bases). This CDR3 has 13 residues. V was trimmed by 0 bases and J by 5 bases, leaving 8 bases between them. Germline V gives CDR1 SGHKS, CDR2 YYEKEE (reference sequence). Written as DNA, the CDR3 is TGTGCCAGCAGCTTGGCCGCAGGGGAGACCCAGTACTTC. Amino acid sequence: CASSLAAGETQYF.

This chain joins TRBV6-5 and TRBJ2-2, with a tentative D call TRBD2 (5 bases). Trimming removed 6 bases from V and 6 bases from J, with 11 bases in between. Germline CDR1 MNHEY, CDR2 SVGAGI. The CDR3 covers 13 residues. This chain's CDR3 is CASSPIASGELFF. CDR3 nucleotide sequence: TGTGCCAGCAGCCCAATAGCGTCCGGGGAGCTGTTTTTT.